One sample yielded the 22 T cell receptor beta chains listed below, sequenced in a study of regulatory T cells in long-lasting Graves disease. Library construction for TCR beta used iRepertoire HTBI primers and Arm-PCR of CDR3 regions. TCRdb reprocessed the multiplex PCR reads with MiXCR, giving one entry per CDR3 protein. The sample carries around 240,000 distinct CDR3 sequences, more than 15% recorded once. Time point reported: newly diagnosed GD, antithyroid drugs for less than 3 months. The TCR library used RNA extracted from PBMCs. This same sample was also taken into another study, of T cells in Graves' hyperthyroidism and ophthalmopathy.

The sequencing used peripheral blood mononuclear cells (PBMCs), collected at new diagnosis, from a patient treated with antithyroid drugs. All receptors come from a woman aged 30 to 39 with Graves disease.

As to this clonotype: A much more abundant neighbour one base away suggests this may be a read error. The gene calls are TRBV11-2 and TRBJ2-1; D might be TRBD1 or TRBD2, each matching 5 bases. The CDR3 runs 11 residues. Germline V lookup: CDR1 SGHAT, CDR2 FQNNGV. V dropped 5 bases and J dropped 15 bases, with 14 bases sitting between them. CDR3 residues: CASSPGRGGFF. DNA for the CDR3: TGTGCCAGCAGCCCGGGACGGGGTGGGTTCTTC.

This clonotype was seen a handful of times. Possible read error: a much larger clone is one base away. This rearrangement joins TRBV5-1 to TRBJ1-4; 7 nucleotides line up with TRBD1. The CDR3 consists of 14 residues. V lost 6 bases, J lost 10 bases, and 12 bases stayed unmatched. CDR1 and CDR2 from the germline V gene are SGHRS and YFSETQ. DNA of the CDR3: TGCGCCAGCAAAAGGACAGGTTTAAGTGGAAAACTGTTTTTT. Translation: CASKRTGLSGKLFF.

The genes are TRBV20-1 and TRBJ2-6; the D is unclear. Germline V gene data show CDR1 as DFQATT and CDR2 as SNEGSKA (reference sequence). CDR3 length: 13 residues. Trimming took 3 bases from V and 2 from J, leaving 5 bases between them. CDR3 amino acids: CSASRTGANVLTF. The CDR3 coding sequence is TGCAGTGCTAGCCGTACTGGGGCCAACGTCCTGACTTTC.

This clonotype was seen a handful of times. The chain recombines TRBV4-1 with TRBJ1-2; tentatively, D is TRBD1 (6 bases). The CDR3 extends over 16 amino acids. Trimming left V 0 bases short and J 3 bases short, with 14 bases between. Germline-derived CDR1 and CDR2 are MGHRA and YSYEKL. CDR3 DNA sequence: TGCGCCAGCAGCCAAGATCCCGGACAGAGGTACTATGGCTACACCTTC. It translates to CASSQDPGQRYYGYTF.

The table lists this clonotype with many counts. The rearrangement uses TRBV4-2 and TRBJ1-2; no definite D call. This CDR3 has 14 residues. CDR1 is LGHNA, CDR2 YNFKEQ, per germline. Trimming took off 0 bases at V and 7 bases at J, with 12 bases between the two ends. DNA of the CDR3: TGTGCCAGCAGCCAAGAATTGCACACCGGTGGCTACACCTTC. Its translation is CASSQELHTGGYTF.

This clonotype has more than one count but fewer than ten. The gene calls are TRBV6-1 and TRBJ2-3; D remains ambiguous. The CDR3 runs 17 residues. V was cut by 4 bases and J by 1 base, with 18 bases left in between. Germline CDR1 is MNHNS and CDR2 is SASEGT. The CDR3 loop is CASSGVPSVSGTDTQYF. The CDR3 region has the DNA TGTGCCAGCAGTGGGGTCCCCTCGGTTTCGGGCACAGATACGCAGTATTTT.

The chain is built from TRBV4-1 and TRBJ2-7; the match to TRBD2 covers 12 bases. The length of the CDR3 is 17 residues. Germline lookup yields CDR1 MGHRA and CDR2 YSYEKL. With V trimmed by 5 bases and J by 3 bases, 11 bases remained unmatched. The CDR3, as DNA: TGCGCCAGCAGCTCCCGACTAGCGGGGGCCCACCTCTACGAGCAGTACTTC. This gives the protein CASSSRLAGAHLYEQYF.

The chain carries TRBV4-2 and TRBJ2-2; D gene unclear. Germline CDR1 is LGHNA and CDR2 is YNFKEQ. There are 16 residues in the CDR3. The V and J ends lost 1 base and 6 bases respectively, with 15 bases between them. In DNA form, the CDR3 reads TGTGCCAGCAGCCAAGCCGGGCGCAAAGCAGCCGGGGAGCTGTTTTTT. It yields the protein CASSQAGRKAAGELFF.

About this clonotype itself: No conserved phenylalanine or tryptophan ends this CDR3, so it is likely a read error. The chain carries TRBV7-3 and TRBJ2-7, with 8 bases fitting TRBD1. Germline V CDR1 and CDR2: SGHTA, FQGTGA. This CDR3 comprises 15 residues. The CDR3 protein is CAGSQDRAPHYEQYL. CDR3 nucleotides: TGTGCCGGCAGCCAGGACAGGGCACCGCACTACGAGCAGTACTTG.

This clonotype was detected only a few times. The V and J genes are TRBV19 and TRBJ2-1; tentative D call: TRBD2 (6 bases). The CDR3 consists of 14 residues. Germline V lookup: CDR1 LNHDA, CDR2 SQIVND (reference sequence). Trimming removed 8 bases from V and 8 bases from J, with 19 bases in between. The CDR3 bases are TGTGCCAGTTCGAGGGAGGAGGTTGTAGATGAGCAGTTCTTC. Translating it yields CASSREEVVDEQFF.

Ten or more counts support this clonotype. V is TRBV12-5 and J is TRBJ2-7, with D perhaps given as TRBD1 or TRBD2 (5 bases each). The CDR3 has 16 amino acids. The germline V and J ends were trimmed by 6 bases and 6 bases, with 24 bases remaining between them. CDR1 is LGHNT, CDR2 FRNRAP, per germline. The CDR3 protein is CASGLCPGPTPTEQYF. The DNA for the CDR3 is TGTGCTAGTGGGCTTTGTCCGGGACCTACCCCCACCGAGCAGTACTTC.

This clonotype was detected many times. The V gene is TRBV5-1, the J gene TRBJ2-1; 9 bases align to TRBD2. The J segment lost 4 bases and the V segment lost 0 bases, leaving 5 bases of the junction unmatched. The germline gives CDR1 SGHRS, CDR2 YFSETQ. The CDR3 is 16 amino acids. The CDR3, as DNA: TGCGCCAGCAGCTTGGGACTAGCGGTTCGTTACAATGAGCAGTTCTTC. This codes for CASSLGLAVRYNEQFF.

This clonotype came up many times. The chain employs TRBV29-1 and TRBJ1-1; 7 bases align to TRBD1. This CDR3 is 13 amino acids long. The germline V gene encodes CDR1 SQVTM and CDR2 ANQGSEA. V lost 8 bases, J lost 0 bases, and 6 bases stayed unmatched. The CDR3 nucleotides are TGCAGCATAAAGACAGGGTTGAACACTGAAGCTTTCTTT. It encodes CSIKTGLNTEAFF.

This clonotype was seen repeatedly, ten times or more. This chain links TRBV20-1 with TRBJ1-1, with a weak D call TRBD1 (6 bases). The CDR3 extends over 14 amino acids. V dropped 6 bases and J dropped 5 bases, with 19 bases sitting between them. Per the germline V gene, CDR1 is DFQATT and CDR2 is SNEGSKA (reference sequence). The DNA of the CDR3 is TGCAGTGCCGGGCGCTTAGGGGGGAAGACTGAAGCTTTCTTT. It codes for CSAGRLGGKTEAFF.

This CDR3 is CATSRGNYGYTF. The DNA of the CDR3 is TGTGCCACCAGCAGGGGGAACTATGGCTACACCTTC. This chain uses TRBV15 with TRBJ1-2; D remains ambiguous. CDR1 is LNHNV and CDR2 is YYDKDF in the germline V gene (reference sequence). V lost 3 bases, J lost 2 bases, and 4 bases lay in between. This CDR3 contains 12 residues.

This clonotype has a count of ten or more. This rearrangement joins TRBV20-1 to TRBJ1-5; possibly TRBD1 for D (5 bases). V lost 0 bases and J lost 1, with 7 bases in between. Germline CDR1 DFQATT, CDR2 SNEGSKA (reference sequence). There are 14 residues in the CDR3. CDR3 sequence: CSARDRDSNQPQHF. The CDR3 nucleotides read TGCAGTGCTAGAGATCGGGACAGCAATCAGCCCCAGCATTTT.

At least ten counts were recorded for this clonotype. CDR3 sequence reads: CASRPIRTGGVNDGYTF. CDR3 sequence (DNA): TGTGCCAGCAGACCGATAAGAACAGGGGGCGTGAACGATGGCTACACCTTC. The chain recombines TRBV6-1 with TRBJ1-2; 9 bases line up with TRBD1. After removal of 6 bases from V and 6 bases from J, the junction contained 17 bases not matched to a gene. The germline V gene encodes CDR1 MNHNS and CDR2 SASEGT. This CDR3 has 17 residues.

The chain links TRBV18 to TRBJ2-2, with 7 positions matching TRBD1. There are 15 residues in the CDR3. With 3 bases clipped from V and 3 bases from J, the junction kept 4 bases outside the gene matches. Germline V CDR1 and CDR2: KGHSH, LQKENI. The CDR3 region is CASSPSQGDTGELFF. The CDR3 DNA reads as TGTGCCAGCTCACCTAGCCAGGGGGACACCGGGGAGCTGTTTTTT.

This clonotype was seen many times. The chain recombines TRBV5-1 with TRBJ1-4; 7 bases map to TRBD1. The germline gives CDR1 SGHRS, CDR2 YFSETQ. With 4 bases clipped from V and 7 bases from J, the junction kept 10 bases outside the gene matches. This CDR3 is built from 15 residues. CDR3 residues: CASSANRGLGEKLFF. The CDR3 DNA reads TGCGCCAGCAGCGCAAACAGGGGACTGGGTGAAAAACTGTTTTTT.

There are many counts of this clonotype. This chain joins TRBV5-1 and TRBJ1-6; D gene unclear. From germline, CDR1 is SGHRS and CDR2 YFSETQ. The CDR3 spans 13 residues. The V end was cut by 0 bases, the J end by 8 bases, with 6 bases between. CDR3 coding DNA: TGCGCCAGCAGCTTGGAACAAGATTCACCCCTCCACTTT. Residues: CASSLEQDSPLHF.

The CDR3 loop reads CASSFYPGGAETQYF. CDR3 sequence (DNA): TGTGCCAGCAGCTTTTACCCCGGGGGGGCCGAGACCCAGTACTTC. The J gene is TRBJ2-5, the V gene TRBV7-2; 8 nucleotides agree with TRBD2. The CDR3 extends over 15 amino acids. Germline assignment: CDR1 SGHTA and CDR2 FQGNSA. Trimming took 3 bases from V and 5 from J; bases not matched to a gene: 8.

This clonotype was seen repeatedly, ten times or more. The chain employs TRBV3-1 and TRBJ2-6; maybe TRBD1 (6 bases). Germline V gene sequence: CDR1 LGHDT, CDR2 YNNKEL (reference sequence). The CDR3 is 17 amino acids. Trimming left V 3 bases short and J 0 bases short, with 12 bases between. CDR3 nucleotides: TGTGCCAGCAGCCACGCCAGGGGTGCCTCTGGGGCCAACGTCCTGACTTTC. Translation gives CASSHARGASGANVLTF.